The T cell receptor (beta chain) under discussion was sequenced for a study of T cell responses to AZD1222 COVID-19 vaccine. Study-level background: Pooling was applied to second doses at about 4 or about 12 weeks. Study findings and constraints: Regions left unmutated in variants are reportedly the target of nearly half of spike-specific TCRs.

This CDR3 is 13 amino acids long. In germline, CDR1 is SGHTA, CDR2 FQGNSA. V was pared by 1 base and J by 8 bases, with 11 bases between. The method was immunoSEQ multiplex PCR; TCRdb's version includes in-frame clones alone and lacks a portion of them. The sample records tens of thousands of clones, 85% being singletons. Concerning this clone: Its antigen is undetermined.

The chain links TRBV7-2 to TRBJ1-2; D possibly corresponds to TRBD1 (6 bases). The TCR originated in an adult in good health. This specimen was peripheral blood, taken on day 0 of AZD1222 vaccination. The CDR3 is CASSLDREYGYTF. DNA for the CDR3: TGTGCCAGCAGCTTAGACAGGGAGTACGGCTACACCTTC.